This T cell receptor beta chain was captured by sequencing in a study of shared clonotypes between healthy human individuals. Study-level results: Naive CD4 clonotypes were shared across several donors at about 5.3%.

Assay used: immunoSEQ multiplex PCR; TCRdb lists only in-frame clones, some missing. The table includes roughly 2.5 million clones, roughly nine tenths detected once. In regard to this clone: What it binds is unknown.

The receptor was isolated from a man younger than 35 in good health. The source material was naive CD4+ T cells sorted from blood. As to subset: CD45RA+ positively selected.

The CDR3 coding sequence is TGTGCCAGCAAGAAAGGGCCGGACAGGGATTTGGCCTACGAGCAGTACTTC. This translates into CASKKGPDRDLAYEQYF. The rearrangement links TRBV21-1 to TRBJ2-7; the DNA was not compared with TRBD1, the D call given in the table. TRBV21-1 is an annotated pseudogene. The CDR3 is made up of 17 amino acids.